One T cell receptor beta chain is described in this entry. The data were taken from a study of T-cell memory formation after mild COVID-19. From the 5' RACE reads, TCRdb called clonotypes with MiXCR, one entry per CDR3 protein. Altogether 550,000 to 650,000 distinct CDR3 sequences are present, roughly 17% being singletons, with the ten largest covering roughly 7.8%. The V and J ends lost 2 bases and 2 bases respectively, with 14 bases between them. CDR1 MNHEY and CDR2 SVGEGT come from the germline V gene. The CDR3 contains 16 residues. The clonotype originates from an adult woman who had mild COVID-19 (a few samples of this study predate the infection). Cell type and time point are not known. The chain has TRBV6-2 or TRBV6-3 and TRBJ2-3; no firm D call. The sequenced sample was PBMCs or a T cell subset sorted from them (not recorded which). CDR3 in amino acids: CASSYEAGAYTDTQYF. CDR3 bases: TGTGCCAGCAGTTACGAGGCCGGCGCCTACACAGATACGCAGTATTTT.